The clone carrying this T cell receptor (beta chain) appeared once. Its antigen is unknown. TCRdb re-called the reads with MiXCR, one entry per CDR3 protein. Of fewer than 550,000 distinct CDR3 sequences detected, approximately 32% appear once; the ten largest clones hold roughly an eighth. V gave up 2 bases and J gave up 5 bases, with 15 bases separating them. The CDR3 contains 14 residues. From germline, CDR1 is DFQATT and CDR2 SNEGSKA (reference sequence). This sample is drawn from a study of T cell repertoires in cytomegalovirus infection. Looking at the study overall: CMV infection together with matching HLA type was indicated by public TCR beta signatures.

General study results and limits: There were carriers of CMV plus the relevant HLA, and cumulative public TCR beta family frequency identified them. Predominance within the ex vivo response was attributable to HLA-C-restricted CMV-specific TCR beta clonotypes.

The TCR sequence derives from a human donor in good health (CMV status not recorded). Some clones in this sample may be carry-over from other donors' samples. Input material: PBMCs. The chain combines TRBV20-1 with TRBJ1-1; a weak D match, TRBD1 (5 bases). Written as DNA, the CDR3 is TGCAGTGCTAGACCACGAGGGGTATCGACTGAAGCTTTCTTT. Its translation is CSARPRGVSTEAFF.